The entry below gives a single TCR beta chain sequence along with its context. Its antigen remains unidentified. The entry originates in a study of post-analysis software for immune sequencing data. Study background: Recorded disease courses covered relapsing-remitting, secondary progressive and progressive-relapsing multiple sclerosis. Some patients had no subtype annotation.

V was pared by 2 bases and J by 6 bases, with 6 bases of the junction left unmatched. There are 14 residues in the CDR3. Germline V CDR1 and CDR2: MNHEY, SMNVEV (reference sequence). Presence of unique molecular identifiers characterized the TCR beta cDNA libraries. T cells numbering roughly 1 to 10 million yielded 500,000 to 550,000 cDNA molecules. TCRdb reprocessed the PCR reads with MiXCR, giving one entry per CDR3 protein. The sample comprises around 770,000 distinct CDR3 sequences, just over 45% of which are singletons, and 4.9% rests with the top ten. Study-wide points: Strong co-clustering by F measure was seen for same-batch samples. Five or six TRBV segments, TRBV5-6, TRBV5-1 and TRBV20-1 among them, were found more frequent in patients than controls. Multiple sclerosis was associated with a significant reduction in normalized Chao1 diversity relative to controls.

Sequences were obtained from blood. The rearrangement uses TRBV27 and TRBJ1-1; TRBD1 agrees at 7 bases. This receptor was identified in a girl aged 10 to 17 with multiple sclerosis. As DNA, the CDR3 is TGTGCCAGCAGTTTAGTTCGACAGGGCGCTGAAGCTTTCTTT. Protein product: CASSLVRQGAEAFF.